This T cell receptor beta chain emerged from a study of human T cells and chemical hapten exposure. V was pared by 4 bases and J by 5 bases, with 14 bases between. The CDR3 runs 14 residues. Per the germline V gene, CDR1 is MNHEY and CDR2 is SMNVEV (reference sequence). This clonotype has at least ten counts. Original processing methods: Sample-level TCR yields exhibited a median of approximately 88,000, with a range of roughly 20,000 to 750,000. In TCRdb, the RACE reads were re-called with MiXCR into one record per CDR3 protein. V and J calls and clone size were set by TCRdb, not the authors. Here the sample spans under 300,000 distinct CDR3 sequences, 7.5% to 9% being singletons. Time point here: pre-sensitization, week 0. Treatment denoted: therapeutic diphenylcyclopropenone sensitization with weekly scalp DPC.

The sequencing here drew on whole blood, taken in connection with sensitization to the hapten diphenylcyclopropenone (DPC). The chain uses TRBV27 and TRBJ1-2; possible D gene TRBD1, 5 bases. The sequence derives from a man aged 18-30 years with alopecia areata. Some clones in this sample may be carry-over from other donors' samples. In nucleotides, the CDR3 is TGTGCCAGCAGTTCGACAGCTCCGGGATATGGCTACACCTTC. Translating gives CASSSTAPGYGYTF.